This T cell receptor beta chain was sequenced during a study of shared clonotypes between healthy human individuals. Per the study methods: Filtering was not the same, since immunoSEQ gave junction-only sequences without quality scores. Assay used: immunoSEQ multiplex PCR; TCRdb lists only in-frame clones, some missing. V and J calls and clone size are copied from that table; D and trimming were computed from the DNA. The table has 2 million to 2.5 million clones, approximately 90% seen once; the top ten hold 0.37%. This CDR3 has 14 residues. V was shortened by 5 bases and J by 6 bases, with 17 bases between the two germline ends. Looked up from germline, CDR1 is MNHNY and CDR2 is SVGAGI (reference sequence).

What was sequenced was naive CD4+ T cells from PBMCs. Sample subset: CD45RA+ positively selected. The clonotype was recovered from a man aged 18 to 30 in good health. Some clones in this sample may be carry-over from other donors' samples. This chain joins TRBV6-6 and TRBJ2-7, with TRBD2 as a possible D gene (6 bases). The CDR3 sequence is CASSEDRRGGEQYF. The CDR3 region has the DNA TGTGCCAGCAGTGAGGACCGTAGGGGAGGCGAGCAGTACTTC.